The T cell receptor (beta chain) described here comes from a study of identical twins. Study results and limitations: The more abundant beta clonotypes in cord blood had fewer insertions, and memory repertoires did not show this. Not following the same donors, the study drew its conclusions from cross-sectional statistical analysis.

This clonotype appeared many times. The antigen remains unidentified. Template switching added a universal primer site; cDNA carried unique molecular identifiers. MiXCR, run by TCRdb on the 5' RACE reads, gives a single entry per CDR3 protein. The profile covers about 240,000 distinct CDR3 sequences, with roughly a tenth appearing a single time and less than 12% taken by the ten largest. Germline assignment: CDR1 SEHNR and CDR2 FQNEAQ (reference sequence). V lost 5 bases and J 4 bases, leaving 15 bases between the germline ends. The length of the CDR3 is 15 residues. No donor was unhealthy or non-Caucasian.

The sequence was obtained from a middle-aged man in good health. The chain is built from TRBV7-9 and TRBJ2-1; D may be TRBD1 or TRBD2 (5 bases each). The specimen was memory T cells sorted from blood. The CDR3 loop reads CASSPPGTGYNEQFF. CDR3 nucleotides: TGTGCCAGCAGCCCCCCCGGGACCGGATACAATGAGCAGTTCTTC.